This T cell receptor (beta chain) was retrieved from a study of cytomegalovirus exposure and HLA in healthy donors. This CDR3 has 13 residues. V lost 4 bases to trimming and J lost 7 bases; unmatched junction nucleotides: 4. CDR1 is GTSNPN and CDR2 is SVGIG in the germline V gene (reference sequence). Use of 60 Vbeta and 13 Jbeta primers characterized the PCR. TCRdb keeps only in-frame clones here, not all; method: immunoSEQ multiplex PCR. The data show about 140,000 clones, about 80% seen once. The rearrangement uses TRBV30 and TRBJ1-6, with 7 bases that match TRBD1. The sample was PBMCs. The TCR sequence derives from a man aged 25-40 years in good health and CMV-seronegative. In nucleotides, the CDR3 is TGTGCCTGGACCGGGACAGTCAATTCACCCCTCCACTTT. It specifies CAWTGTVNSPLHF.